The T cell receptor (beta chain) described here comes from a study of blood T cell repertoires in COVID-19. Methods used by the authors: Estimation of nucleated cell counts relied on the amplification of reference gene primers. Only in-frame clones appear in the TCRdb table, and some are missing; sequencing was by immunoSEQ multiplex PCR. The V and J calls and the clone size are those of that table, but D and trimming were determined from the DNA. The table lists 430,000 or so clones, 70% to 90% of them singletons. CDR1 is SGHTA, CDR2 FQGNSA, per germline. The CDR3 spans 15 residues. V was clipped by 3 bases and J by 2 bases, with 11 bases between them.

J is TRBJ1-5 and V is TRBV7-2, with D perhaps matching TRBD1 (5 bases). Input material: PBMCs or T cells enriched from blood (not recorded which). The receptor was derived from a woman younger than 30 who had been exposed to COVID-19. In DNA form, the CDR3 reads TGTGCCAGCAGCTTCAGGGTAGGAGGCAATCAGCCCCAGCATTTT. It specifies CASSFRVGGNQPQHF.